Each of the 23 T cell receptor beta chains below was sequenced from the same sample in a study of T cells in women clearing cervical HPV infection. Clones were sequenced by immunoSEQ multiplex PCR, and TCRdb holds only the in-frame ones, with some missing. Recorded for this sample: fewer than 50,000 clones. The sequenced material came from blood buffy coat. Receptors originate from a woman aged 18 to 75 with a cervical HPV16 infection that either progressed to CIN3+ or cleared (not recorded which).

As to this clone: The sequence runs out 3 residues before the end of the CDR3; the remainder is reconstructed from the germline J gene. This sequence joins TRBV7-9 and TRBJ2-5; no clear D gene. Trimming shortened V by 2 bases and J by 1 base, and 11 bases separated the two germline ends. The CDR3 runs to 15 residues. Per the germline V gene, CDR1 is SEHNR and CDR2 is FQNEAQ (reference sequence). CDR3 DNA (partial): TGTGCCAGCAGCTTATGGGCAGAAGGCCAAGAGACC. The encoded protein is CASSLWAEGQET. Given in full, the CDR3 is CASSLWAEGQETQYF.

On this clone itself: With the read ending 3 residues before the CDR3 end, the germline J gene is used to fill in that end. V usage is TRBV20-1 and J usage is TRBJ1-4; a weak D match, TRBD1 (6 bases). The CDR3 contains 13 residues. Looked up from germline, CDR1 is DFQATT and CDR2 is SNEGSKA (reference sequence). Trimming cost V 6 bases and J 4 bases, with 12 bases left between them. The CDR3 sequence is CSAPPDSNEKLFF. The CDR3 DNA, read in part, is TGCAGTGCGCCGCCGGACAGTAATGAAAAA.

Worth noting for this clone: The junction and the germline gene differ at one end; a read error may be behind it. The read halts 3 residues ahead of the CDR3 end, with the missing end drawn from the germline J gene. J is TRBJ2-1 and V is TRBV18; D might be TRBD2 (8 bases). CDR1 is KGHSH, CDR2 LQKENI, per germline. The CDR3 length is 17 residues. CDR3 loop: CANSPSQGGLAYNEQFF. CDR3 DNA, as far as it was read: TGTGCCAACTCACCGAGTCAGGGGGGACTAGCCTACAATGAG.

To note about this clone: Sequencing ends 3 residues short of the CDR3 end; the germline J gene provides the rest. This sequence joins TRBV5-4 and TRBJ1-3; possible D gene TRBD1, 5 bases. V lost 6 bases, J lost 4 bases, and 17 bases lay in between. This CDR3 has 15 residues. CDR1 and CDR2 (germline): SGHNT, YYREEE (reference sequence). CDR3 sequence reads: CASTKSPTDGNTIYF. CDR3 DNA, as far as it was read: TGTGCCAGCACCAAGTCCCCGACAGACGGAAACACC.

For this clone: Read sequence stops 3 residues before the CDR3 end, and the germline J gene provides the missing end. The chain joins TRBV4-2 to TRBJ1-5, with a tentative D call TRBD1 (5 bases). V was trimmed by 0 bases and J by 0 bases, leaving 12 bases between them. The CDR3 contains 17 residues. The V gene's germline CDR1 is LGHNA and CDR2 YNFKEQ. The CDR3 protein is CASSQDVRGYSNQPQHF. The CDR3 DNA, read in part, is TGTGCCAGCAGCCAAGATGTGAGGGGTTATAGCAATCAGCCC.

On this clone: Read sequence stops 3 residues before the CDR3 end, and the germline J gene provides the missing end. The V and J genes are TRBV20-1 and TRBJ2-2; 12 bases map to TRBD2. CDR1 DFQATT and CDR2 SNEGSKA come from the germline V gene (reference sequence). The CDR3 has 15 residues. Losses at the gene ends were 3 bases for V and 7 bases for J; bases not matched to a gene: 6. CDR3 bases read: TGCAGTGCTAGGACTAGCGGGAGATGGAACGGGGAG. It codes for CSARTSGRWNGE. The CDR3 in full is CSARTSGRWNGELFF.

Concerning this clone itself: The missing CDR3 end, 3 residues past where the read stops, is filled in from the germline J gene. The chain uses TRBV20-1 and TRBJ2-3, with TRBD1 matching over 8 bases. Trimming at V came to 0 bases and at J to 0 bases, leaving 8 bases not matched to a gene. Germline values: CDR1 DFQATT, CDR2 SNEGSKA (reference sequence). CDR3 length equals 17 residues. CDR3: CSARDPGGGTSTDTQYF. The CDR3 DNA, read in part, is TGCAGTGCTAGAGATCCAGGGGGCGGGACAAGCACAGATACG.

Details on this clone: Coverage ceases 3 residues before the CDR3 finishes, and the germline J gene fills in the end. The chain carries TRBV5-6 and TRBJ1-5, with D uncertain. Per germline, CDR1 SGHDT and CDR2 YYEEEE. Trimming cost V 0 bases and J 6 bases, with 4 bases left between them. The CDR3 sequence is 12 residues long. Incomplete CDR3 DNA: TGTGCCAGCAGCTTGGGGGCTCAGCCC. This translates into CASSLGAQP. The whole CDR3 protein is CASSLGAQPQHF. The full variable domain, completed using reference TRBV5-6 and TRBJ1-5, is DAGVTQSPTHLIKTRGQQVTLRCSPKSGHDTVSWYQQALGQGPQFIFQYYEEEERQRGNFPDRFSGHQFPNYSSELNVNALLLGDSALYLCASSLGAQPQHFGDGTRLSIL.

Comment on this clone: The read halts 3 residues ahead of the CDR3 end, with the missing end drawn from the germline J gene. The V gene is TRBV5-4, the J gene TRBJ2-5; 7 nucleotides agree with TRBD2. This CDR3 comprises 14 residues. V trimming: 3 bases; J trimming: 5 bases; junction bases outside the gene matches: 7. Germline CDR1 and CDR2: SGHNT and YYREEE (reference sequence). The CDR3 region is CASSSTSFWETQYF. The sequenced CDR3 bases are TGTGCCAGCAGCTCGACTAGCTTTTGGGAGACC. The whole variable domain, filled in from reference TRBV5-4 and TRBJ2-5, reads ETGVTQSPTHLIKTRGQQVTLRCSSQSGHNTVSWYQQALGQGPQFIFQYYREEENGRGNFPPRFSGLQFPNYSSELNVNALELDDSALYLCASSSTSFWETQYFGPGTRLLVL.

With regard to this clone: The CDR3 extends 3 residues past the end of the read, so its final part is completed from the germline J gene. The V call is TRBV29-1, the J call TRBJ1-2; 10 nucleotides line up with TRBD1. With V trimmed by 8 bases and J by 7 bases, 10 bases remained unmatched. The CDR3 contains 13 residues. The germline V gene has CDR1 SQVTM and CDR2 ANQGSEA. CDR3 residues: CSTRTGGKVGYTF. The sequenced CDR3 bases are TGCAGCACTCGGACAGGGGGGAAAGTTGGC.

Points on this clone: The DNA ends 3 residues before the CDR3 does, and the rest of the CDR3 is filled in from the germline J gene. This chain connects TRBV11-2 to TRBJ2-1, with a weak D call TRBD2 (5 bases). Germline V gene lookup returns CDR1 SGHAT and CDR2 FQNNGV. Trimming left V 5 bases short and J 4 bases short, with 12 bases between. The CDR3 has 14 amino acids. The CDR3 region is CASSPAGKYNEQFF. CDR3 DNA (partial): TGTGCCAGCAGCCCTGCGGGCAAATACAATGAG.

Note on this clone: The read halts 3 residues ahead of the CDR3 end, with the missing end drawn from the germline J gene. The J gene is TRBJ2-1, the V gene TRBV29-1, with TRBD1 identical over 7 bases. The CDR3 length is 13 residues. CDR1 and CDR2 (germline): SQVTM, ANQGSEA. With 5 bases clipped from V and 5 bases from J, the junction kept 6 bases outside the gene matches. The covered CDR3 bases are TGCAGCGTTTTCGGGACAGCCAACAATGAG. As protein: CSVFGTANNE. The entire CDR3 protein reads CSVFGTANNEQFF.

Points on this clone: Read coverage stops 3 residues before the CDR3 terminus; the germline J gene supplies the remainder. The gene calls are TRBV20-1 and TRBJ1-6; TRBD1 is a possible D gene (5 bases). The germline gives CDR1 DFQATT, CDR2 SNEGSKA (reference sequence). Trimming shortened V by 4 bases and J by 5 bases, and 15 bases separated the two germline ends. CDR3 size: 15 residues. CDR3 protein: CSATKLQGNNSPLHF. Partial CDR3 DNA: TGCAGTGCTACAAAATTGCAGGGCAATAATTCACCC.

Concerning this clone itself: The read ends 3 residues before the CDR3 terminus; that terminus is restored from the germline J gene. The chain carries TRBV18 and TRBJ2-1; 12 bases are shared with TRBD2. The CDR3 has 15 amino acids. J was trimmed by 8 bases and V by 0 bases; bases with no gene match: 2. The germline gives CDR1 KGHSH, CDR2 LQKENI. The CDR3 loop reads CASSPPGLAGHEQFF. The sequenced CDR3 bases are TGTGCCAGCTCACCACCGGGACTAGCGGGCCATGAG.

A word on this clone: The missing CDR3 end, 3 residues past where the read stops, is filled in from the germline J gene. J is TRBJ2-7 and V is TRBV29-1, with 8 nucleotides matching TRBD1. V shed 1 base, J shed 0 bases, and the junction held 5 bases outside the gene matches. Per germline, CDR1 SQVTM and CDR2 ANQGSEA. The CDR3 totals 15 residues. The CDR3 spells CSVEVDRGFSYEQYF. The sequenced CDR3 bases are TGCAGCGTTGAAGTTGACAGGGGCTTCTCCTACGAG.

About this clone itself: The read ends 3 residues before the CDR3 terminus; that terminus is restored from the germline J gene. V gene TRBV11-3 combines with J gene TRBJ1-1; 8 bases fit TRBD1. The CDR3 is made up of 15 amino acids. Germline CDR1 and CDR2: SGHNT and YENEEA. With 5 bases clipped from V and 0 bases from J, the junction kept 5 bases outside the gene matches. This chain's CDR3 is CASSPEGQVNTEAFF. CDR3 DNA, as far as it was read: TGTGCCAGCAGCCCAGAGGGACAGGTGAACACTGAA.

The CDR3 spells CSAPNTRTANYGYTF. CDR3 bases read: TGCAGTGCCCCTAACACTAGGACAGCTAACTATGGC. V gene TRBV20-1 combines with J gene TRBJ1-2; D might be TRBD1 (6 bases). From the germline J gene comes the end of the CDR3, since the read stops 3 residues before it. V lost 6 bases and J lost 0, with 17 bases in between. Germline CDR1 DFQATT, CDR2 SNEGSKA (reference sequence). The length of the CDR3 is 15 residues.

On this clone itself: The CDR3 goes on 3 residues after the read ends, and that part is filled in from the germline J gene. The V gene is TRBV20-1, the J gene TRBJ1-2; 9 bases agree with TRBD1. Per germline, CDR1 DFQATT and CDR2 SNEGSKA (reference sequence). The CDR3 contains 13 residues. The J segment lost 5 bases and the V segment lost 3 bases, leaving 4 bases of the junction unmatched. Incomplete CDR3 DNA: TGCAGTGCTAGTTGGGGACAGGGATATGGC. Translated: CSASWGQGYG. The full CDR3 protein reads CSASWGQGYGYTF.

In the case of this clone: The CDR3 end is not reached by the read, which stops 3 residues before it; the germline J gene fills it in. The chain couples TRBV20-1 to TRBJ2-2, with 10 bases aligning to TRBD2. The V gene's germline CDR1 is DFQATT and CDR2 SNEGSKA (reference sequence). The CDR3 spans 15 residues. V lost 6 bases and J lost 3; bases outside the gene matches: 7. CDR3 bases read: TGCAGTGCCAAGCCAAGCGGGAGGGACACCGGGGAG. Protein sequence: CSAKPSGRDTGE. The full CDR3 is CSAKPSGRDTGELFF.

Of note for this clone: The CDR3 end falls 3 residues outside the read, so it is completed with the germline J gene. V is TRBV2 and J is TRBJ1-5; the match to TRBD1 covers 7 bases. The CDR3 has 15 residues. V gave up 4 bases and J gave up 7 bases; unmatched junction bases: 10. CDR1 SNHLY and CDR2 FYNNEI come from the germline V gene. Here the CDR3 reads CASSAGGTGIQPQHF. The sequenced part of the CDR3 DNA is TGTGCCAGCAGTGCAGGGGGTACAGGGATCCAGCCC.

This chain's CDR3 is CASSAVAGGNTEAFF. The sequenced CDR3 bases are TGTGCCAGTAGTGCCGTAGCGGGCGGCAACACTGAA. The V gene is TRBV19, the J gene TRBJ1-1; no clear D. The missing CDR3 end, 3 residues past where the read stops, is filled in from the germline J gene. The CDR3 is 15 amino acids. Looked up from germline, CDR1 is LNHDA and CDR2 is SQIVND (reference sequence). V gave up 5 bases and J gave up 2 bases, with 15 bases separating them. Full variable domain (missing parts from reference TRBV19 and TRBJ1-1): DGGITQSPKYLFRKEGQNVTLSCEQNLNHDAMYWYRQDPGQGLRLIYYSQIVNDFQKGDIAEGYSVSREKKESFPLTVTSAQKNPTAFYLCASSAVAGGNTEAFFGQGTRLTVV.

Worth noting for this clone: The observed sequence ends 3 residues before the CDR3 terminus, with the missing tail filled in from the germline J gene. This chain connects TRBV7-8 to TRBJ2-1; TRBD1 matches at 8 bases. This CDR3 region has 14 residues. V lost 5 bases and J lost 0; bases outside the gene matches: 0. Germline CDR1 is SGHVS and CDR2 is FQNEAQ. The CDR3 bases that were read are TGTGCCAGCAGCGGACAGGGCTCCTACAATGAG. Translating it yields CASSGQGSYNE. The whole CDR3 protein is CASSGQGSYNEQFF.

As to this clone: The CDR3 end falls 3 residues outside the read, so it is completed with the germline J gene. The genes are TRBV18 and TRBJ2-3; 8 nucleotides match TRBD2. The ends lost 4 bases at V and 5 bases at J; junction bases unmatched: 11. The V gene's germline CDR1 is KGHSH and CDR2 LQKENI. CDR3 length equals 16 residues. CDR3 bases read: TGTGCCAGCTCACGCCCCTGGCGGGAGGCGATAGATACG. Translating gives CASSRPWREAIDT. In full, the CDR3 reads CASSRPWREAIDTQYF.